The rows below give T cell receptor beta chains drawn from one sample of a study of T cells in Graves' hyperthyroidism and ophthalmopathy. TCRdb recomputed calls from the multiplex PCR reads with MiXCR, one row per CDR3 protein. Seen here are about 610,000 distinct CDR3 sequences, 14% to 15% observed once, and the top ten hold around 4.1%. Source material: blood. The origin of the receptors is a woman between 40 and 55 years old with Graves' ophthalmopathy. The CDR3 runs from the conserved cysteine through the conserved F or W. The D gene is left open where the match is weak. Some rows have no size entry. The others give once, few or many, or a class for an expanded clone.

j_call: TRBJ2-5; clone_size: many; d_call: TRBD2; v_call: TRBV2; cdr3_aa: CASTGLIPGTQYF; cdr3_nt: TGTGCCAGCACGGGACTAATTCCTGGGACCCAGTACTTC
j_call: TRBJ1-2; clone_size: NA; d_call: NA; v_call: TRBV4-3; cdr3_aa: CASSQDGPGAPNYGYTF; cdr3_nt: TGCGCCAGCAGCCAAGATGGTCCAGGGGCCCCTAACTATGGCTACACCTTC
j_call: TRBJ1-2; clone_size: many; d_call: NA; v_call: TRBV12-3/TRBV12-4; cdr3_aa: CASRSGTYYGYTF; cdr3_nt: TGTGCCAGCAGATCAGGGACGTACTATGGCTACACCTTC
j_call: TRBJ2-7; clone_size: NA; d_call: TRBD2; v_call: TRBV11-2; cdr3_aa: CASSLVGTSGSRWGREQYF; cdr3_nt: TGTGCCAGCAGCTTAGTGGGGACTAGCGGGAGTAGGTGGGGTAGGGAGCAGTACTTC
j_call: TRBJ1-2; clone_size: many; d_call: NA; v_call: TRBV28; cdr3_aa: CASNTPTGGYTF; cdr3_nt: TGTGCCAGCAATACCCCCACAGGCGGCTACACCTTC
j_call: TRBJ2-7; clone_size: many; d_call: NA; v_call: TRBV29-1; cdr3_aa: CSVGWTSDEQYF; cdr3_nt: TGCAGCGTTGGGTGGACATCGGACGAGCAGTACTTC
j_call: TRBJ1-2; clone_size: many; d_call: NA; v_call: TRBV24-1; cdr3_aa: CATSDRQDPYGYTF; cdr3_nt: TGTGCCACCAGTGACCGACAGGACCCCTATGGCTACACCTTC
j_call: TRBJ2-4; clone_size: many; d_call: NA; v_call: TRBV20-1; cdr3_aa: CSARGAPGNIQYF; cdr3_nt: TGCAGTGCTAGAGGGGCCCCAGGGAACATTCAGTACTTC
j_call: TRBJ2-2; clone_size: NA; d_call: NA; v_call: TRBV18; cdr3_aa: CASSPINLNTGELFF; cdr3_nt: TGTGCCAGCTCACCGATAAACCTGAACACCGGGGAGCTGTTTTTT
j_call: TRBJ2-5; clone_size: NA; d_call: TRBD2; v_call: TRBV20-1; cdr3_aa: CSATSGGAGETQYF; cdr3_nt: TGCAGTGCTACTAGCGGGGGGGCTGGTGAGACCCAGTACTTC
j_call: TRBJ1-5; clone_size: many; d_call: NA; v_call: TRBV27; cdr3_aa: CASSLQERQPQHF; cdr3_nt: TGTGCCAGCAGTTTACAGGAACGTCAGCCCCAGCATTTT
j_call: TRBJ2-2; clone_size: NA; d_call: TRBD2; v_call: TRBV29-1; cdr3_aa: CSHREGNTGELFF; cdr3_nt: TGCAGTCACCGGGAGGGAAACACCGGGGAGCTGTTTTTT
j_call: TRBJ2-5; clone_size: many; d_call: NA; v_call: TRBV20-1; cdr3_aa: CSARAGTRGETQYF; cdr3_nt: TGCAGTGCTAGAGCCGGCACCCGTGGGGAGACCCAGTACTTC
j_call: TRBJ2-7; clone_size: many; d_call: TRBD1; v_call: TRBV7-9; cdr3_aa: CASSHRGAYEQYF; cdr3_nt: TGTGCCAGCAGTCACAGGGGAGCCTACGAGCAGTACTTC
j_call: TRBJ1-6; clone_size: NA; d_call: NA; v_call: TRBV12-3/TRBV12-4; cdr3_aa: CASSLGGLSYNSPLHF; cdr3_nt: TGTGCCAGCAGTTTAGGGGGCTTGTCCTATAATTCACCCCTCCACTTT
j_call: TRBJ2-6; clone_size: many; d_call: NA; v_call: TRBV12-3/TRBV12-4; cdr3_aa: CASRPTGANVLTF; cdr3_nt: TGTGCCAGCAGGCCAACTGGGGCCAACGTCCTGACTTTC
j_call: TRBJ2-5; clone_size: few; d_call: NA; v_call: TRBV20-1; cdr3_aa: CSAPGVGEETQYF; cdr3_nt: TGCAGTGCACCGGGGGTGGGGGAAGAGACCCAGTACTTC
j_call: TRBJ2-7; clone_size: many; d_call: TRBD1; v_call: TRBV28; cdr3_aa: CASSSPGGWDEQYF; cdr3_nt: TGTGCCAGCAGTTCCCCAGGGGGCTGGGACGAGCAGTACTTC
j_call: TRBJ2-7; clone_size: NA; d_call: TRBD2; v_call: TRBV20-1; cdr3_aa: CSARDSGSGSYEQYF; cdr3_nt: TGCAGTGCTAGAGATTCGGGTAGCGGGAGTTACGAGCAGTACTTC
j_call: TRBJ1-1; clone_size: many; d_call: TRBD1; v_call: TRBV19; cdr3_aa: CASSPPEQGRTEAFF; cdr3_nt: TGTGCCAGTAGTCCCCCCGAACAGGGGAGGACTGAAGCTTTCTTT
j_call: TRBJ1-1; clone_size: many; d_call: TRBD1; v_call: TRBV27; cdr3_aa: CASSTKGGMDTEAFF; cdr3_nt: TGTGCCAGCAGTACGAAAGGGGGCATGGACACTGAAGCTTTCTTT
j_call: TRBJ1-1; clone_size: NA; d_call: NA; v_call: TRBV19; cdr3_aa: CAARGPTEAFF; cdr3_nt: TGTGCCGCCCGGGGGCCCACTGAAGCTTTCTTT
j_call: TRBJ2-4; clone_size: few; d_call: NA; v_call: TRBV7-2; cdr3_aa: CASSLRAQTGKNIQYF; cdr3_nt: TGTGCCAGCAGCCTTAGGGCCCAGACGGGCAAAAACATTCAGTACTTC
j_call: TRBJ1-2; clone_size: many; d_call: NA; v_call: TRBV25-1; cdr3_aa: CASSDRDRGGYTF; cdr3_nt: TGTGCCAGCAGTGACAGGGATAGAGGCGGCTACACCTTC
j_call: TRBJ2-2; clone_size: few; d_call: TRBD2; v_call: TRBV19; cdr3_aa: CASSGTSGLTGELFF; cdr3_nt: TGTGCCAGTAGCGGGACTAGCGGGCTCACCGGGGAGCTGTTTTTT
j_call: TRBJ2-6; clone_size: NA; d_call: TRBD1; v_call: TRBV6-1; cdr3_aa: CASHFPTGSGANVLTF; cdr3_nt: TGTGCCAGCCACTTTCCGACAGGGTCCGGGGCCAACGTCCTGACTTTC
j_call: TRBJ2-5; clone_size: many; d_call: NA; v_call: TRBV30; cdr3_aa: CAWSGAAQETQYF; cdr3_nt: TGTGCCTGGAGTGGAGCGGCCCAAGAGACCCAGTACTTC
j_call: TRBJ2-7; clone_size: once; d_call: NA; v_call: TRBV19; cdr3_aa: CDSSIAGSSYEQYF; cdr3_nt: TGTGACAGTAGTATCGCCGGGAGCTCCTACGAGCAGTACTTC
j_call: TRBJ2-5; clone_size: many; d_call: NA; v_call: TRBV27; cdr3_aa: CASTRQEQEAQYF; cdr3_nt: TGTGCCAGCACTAGACAGGAGCAAGAGGCCCAGTACTTC
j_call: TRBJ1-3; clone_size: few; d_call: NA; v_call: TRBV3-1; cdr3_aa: CASSQDVVIDTIYF; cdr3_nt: TGTGCCAGCAGCCAAGATGTGGTTATAGACACCATATATTTT
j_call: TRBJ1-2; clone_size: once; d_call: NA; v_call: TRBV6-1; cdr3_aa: CASRDDSRSGYTF; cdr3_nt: TGTGCCAGCAGAGACGACAGCCGGAGCGGCTACACCTTC
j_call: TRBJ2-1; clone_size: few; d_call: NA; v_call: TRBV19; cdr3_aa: CASSPPSGSWYNEQFF; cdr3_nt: TGTGCCAGTAGTCCTCCCTCCGGGAGTTGGTACAATGAGCAGTTCTTC
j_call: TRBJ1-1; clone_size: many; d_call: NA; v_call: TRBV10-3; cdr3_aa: CAIKDGGQPEAFF; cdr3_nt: TGTGCCATCAAGGACGGGGGGCAGCCTGAAGCTTTCTTT
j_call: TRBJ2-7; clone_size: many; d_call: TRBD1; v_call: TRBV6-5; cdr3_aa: CASSYRQGVFYEQYF; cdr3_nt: TGTGCCAGCAGTTATAGGCAGGGGGTTTTCTACGAGCAGTACTTC
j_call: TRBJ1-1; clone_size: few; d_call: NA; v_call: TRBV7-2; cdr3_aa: CASGWDTEAFF; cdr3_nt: TGTGCCAGCGGCTGGGACACTGAAGCTTTCTTT
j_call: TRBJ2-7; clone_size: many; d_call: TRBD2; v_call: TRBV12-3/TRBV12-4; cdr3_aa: CASSWLAGLSGAYYEQYF; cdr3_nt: TGTGCCAGCAGTTGGCTAGCGGGACTATCAGGGGCTTACTACGAGCAGTACTTC
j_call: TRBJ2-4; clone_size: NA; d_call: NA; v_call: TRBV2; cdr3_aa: CASSEGTRRRVQYF; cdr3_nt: TGTGCCAGCAGTGAAGGGACTCGTAGGAGGGTTCAGTACTTC